This section outlines one T cell receptor beta chain sequence together with its context. Judged by its sample share, this clonotype qualifies as hyperexpanded (1% or more). Its antigen is currently not known. Base qualities are not provided; no much larger clone lies one nucleotide away. Sequenced using an Illumina MiSeq. The SMARTer RACE cDNA Amplification kit was used to reverse transcribe the RNA, and the TCR beta CDR3 region was then amplified. The RNeasy Mini Kit was used to extract RNA from the sorted cells. TCR beta amplicons were sequenced using Illumina paired-end sequencing. For the original study's pipeline: TCR repertoire analysis used MiXCR, VDJtools and the tcR R package. The inverse Simpson index served to quantify diversity, and clones were sorted into rare, small, medium or expanded bins based on their proportion of the repertoire. TCRdb reran the public reads through fastp at Q25 and MiXCR, keeping productive beta chains. Each entry merges the rows of one CDR3 protein and shows their most common DNA and genes. TCRdb, not the original authors, processed these V and J calls. A total of roughly 350 distinct CDR3 sequences appear in this sample, 15% to 20% of them only once. The leading ten clones occupy about a fifth of the sample.

The data belong to a study of regulatory T cells after allogeneic stem cell transplantation listed by TCRdb under 2018. Concerning the study at large: Patients were divided into groups based on whether acute graft-versus-host disease developed within 100 days of stem cell transplantation. CD4+CD25+CD127- regulatory T cells were obtained from patient PBMCs by means of fluorescence-activated cell sorting. Conventional CD4+ T cells defined as CD4+CD25+/-CD127+ were also sorted and TCR-sequenced for comparison in the study. The study compared the regulatory T-cell TCR repertoire after allogeneic stem cell transplantation between patients with and without acute graft-versus-host disease. Points the paper makes about the study in general: Diversity of the conventional CD4+ T-cell repertoire was not significantly different between patients with graft-versus-host disease and patients without graft-versus-host disease. In non-GvHD patients, the top 10 regulatory T-cell clones took up a significantly larger share of the repertoire, which suggests that presumably allo-specific protective clones had expanded. Compared with patients who had graft-versus-host disease, patients without the disease had a regulatory T-cell TCR repertoire that was more focused and less diverse. No regulatory T-cell clones were found in all patients, and the number of sorted cells showed no significant correlation with the inverse Simpson index. The small patient sample size meant the findings required validation in a larger cohort.

For CDR1 and CDR2, the germline V gene (reference sequence) lists SGHKS and YYEKEE. The CDR3 starts with the cysteine, ends with the phenylalanine, and has 13 residues. CDR3 DNA only is kept here, 39 bases in frame from base 1. The V and J ends are trimmed by 0 bases and 6 bases, leaving 9 bases between them. The time point label of this sample denotes: 30 days after allogeneic hematopoietic stem cell transplantation. At 30 days after allogeneic hematopoietic stem cell transplantation, peripheral blood mononuclear cells were collected from the patients. This receptor chain uses TRBV5-5 and TRBJ1-2, with no D gene named confidently. This receptor was obtained from a human patient who had an allogeneic stem cell transplant, so the T cells may come from the graft donor. This specimen was sorted CD4+ T cells from blood (whether regulatory or conventional is not recorded), taken 30 days after allogeneic stem cell transplant. The DNA sequence is TGTGCCAGCAGCTTGGTCAGATTTGATGGCTACACCTTC. This sequence encodes CASSLVRFDGYTF.